The TCR beta chain described here comes from a study of blood T cell repertoires in COVID-19. The assay was immunoSEQ multiplex PCR, and TCRdb's table has in-frame clones only and misses some. Here the sample spans around 450,000 clones, around 88% being singletons. With 3 bases clipped from V and 10 bases from J, the junction kept 8 bases outside the gene matches. Germline V CDR1 and CDR2: SGDLS, YYNGEE. The CDR3 is made up of 15 amino acids. The sequence came from a woman aged 30 to 39 with acute or convalescent COVID-19. Sequenced material: peripheral blood. The J gene is TRBJ2-2, the V gene TRBV9, with TRBD2 matching 11 bases. The CDR3 region has the DNA TGTGCCAGCAGCGAGACTAGCGGGGCGGATATGGAGCTGTTTTTT. Amino acids: CASSETSGADMELFF.